Given below is one T cell receptor beta chain in context. The antigen is unknown. Use of 60 Vbeta and 13 Jbeta primers characterized the PCR. Profiling relied on immunoSEQ multiplex PCR, and the TCRdb table lists in-frame clones only, not all of them. This repertoire includes about 130,000 clones. The sample belongs to a study of cytomegalovirus exposure and HLA in healthy donors. Whole-study results and caveats: In a later analysis, DRB1 alleles had the most associated TCRs; HLA-C alleles the fewest. TCR beta sequences reportedly predicted the HLA-A and HLA-B alleles of most subjects accurately.

Trimming pared 5 bases from V and 8 bases from J, leaving 15 bases between. The CDR3 has 14 amino acids. The germline gives CDR1 SGHVS, CDR2 FNYEAQ. The chain combines TRBV7-6 with TRBJ1-4, with a possible D match to TRBD1 (6 bases). The sequencing sample was made of PBMCs. The clonotype comes from a man aged 25 to 45 in good health and CMV-seronegative. In DNA form, the CDR3 reads TGTGCCAGCAGCCTAACAGGGCTTGGGGAAAAACTGTTTTTT. Translated, it gives CASSLTGLGEKLFF.